The entry below gives a single TCR beta chain sequence along with its context. The sample originates from a study of blood T cell repertoires in COVID-19. The germline gives CDR1 SGHNT, CDR2 YYREEE (reference sequence). The ends lost 1 base at V and 4 bases at J; junction bases unmatched: 10. This CDR3 is 16 amino acids long. Study processing details: The authors estimated nucleated cell counts from reference gene primer amplification. Clones were read by immunoSEQ multiplex PCR, and TCRdb kept only the in-frame ones, dropping some. V and J calls and clone size are copied from that table; D and trimming were computed from the DNA. The data show almost 400,000 clones, around nine tenths seen once.

The sequenced sample consisted of PBMCs or T cells enriched from blood (not recorded which). The TCR sequence derives from a woman aged 25-40 years who had recovered from COVID-19. The chain is built from TRBV5-4 and TRBJ1-2; TRBD1 aligns across 7 bases. CDR3 nucleotides: TGTGCCAGCAGCTTGATCGGACAGGTGGTTGGCTATGGCTACACCTTC. Amino acids: CASSLIGQVVGYGYTF.